This TCR beta chain was retrieved from a study of CD8+CD57+ T cells in acquired aplastic anemia. About the study: Isolated CD4+ and CD8+ cells, once sorted, yielded DNA averaging 3.2 ug.

This clonotype was observed a handful of times. Its antigen remains unidentified. The authors sequenced patients whose flow cytometry had shown CD8+CD57+ cell expansion. Acquired aplastic anemia of severe grade affected all patients. Sampling of blood occurred while the patients had still received no therapy. Genomic DNA, the template, was used for profiling of the TCR beta VDJ and CDR3. Via MiXCR, TCRdb re-called the reads, giving one row per CDR3 protein. The sample lists approximately 190,000 distinct CDR3 sequences, under 55% occurring once. General study findings and limits: It was found that almost 30 CD8+ CDR3 sequences were shared between patients and controls.

Germline-derived CDR1 and CDR2 are ENHRY and SYGVKD. The CDR3 sequence is 17 residues long. The ends were cut back, 5 bases at V and 2 bases at J, with 21 bases in the middle. Sequences were obtained from sorted CD4+, CD8+, or CD8+CD57+ T cells (not recorded which) from PBMCs. The chain carries TRBV10-3 and TRBJ1-2; no clear D. This clonotype originated in a human donor with aplastic anemia. The CDR3 coding sequence is TGTGCCATCAGTTCACGCCAGCCAATCCCCACAAACTATGGCTACACCTTC. It translates to CAISSRQPIPTNYGYTF.